In this sample, the clone carrying this TCR beta chain turned up once. These data are taken from a study of blood T cell repertoires in COVID-19. Study-level background: Sample material is recorded as cDNA or gDNA derived from T cells, B-cell-depleted T cells, or PBMCs.

Per the germline V gene, CDR1 is LGHNA and CDR2 is YSLEER. The CDR3 loop spans 16 amino acids. V was cut by 1 base and J by 4 bases, with 13 bases left in between. Per the original methods: Amplification from reference gene primers served as the basis for estimated nucleated cell counts. Profiled with immunoSEQ multiplex PCR; TCRdb holds only in-frame clones, not every one. The V and J calls and clone size are taken from that table; D and trimming were inferred from the DNA. The sample has a few hundred thousand clones, over 70% seen once. The rearrangement joins TRBV4-3 to TRBJ1-4; D gene uncertain. The source is a woman in her fifties or sixties with acute or convalescent COVID-19. The sequencing input was peripheral blood. In nucleotides, the CDR3 is TGCGCCAGCAGCCAAGGGATATCTCGGGGTAATGAAAAACTGTTTTTT. Its translation is CASSQGISRGNEKLFF.